This is a list of T cell receptor beta chains from one sample in a study of blood T cell repertoires in COVID-19. Clones were read by immunoSEQ multiplex PCR, and TCRdb kept only the in-frame ones, dropping some. Of under 400,000 clones in the sample, 65% to 90% were seen once. Sequencing used PBMCs or T cells enriched from blood (not recorded which). Receptors originate from a woman in her thirties or forties with acute COVID-19. CDR3s include the opening cysteine and the closing phenylalanine or tryptophan. Size is omitted from some rows. Given values are once, few, many or a class for expanded clones.

.	TRBJ2-3	TRBV19	CASSIVYPSTDTQYF
.	TRBJ2-1	TRBV28	CASGKTGTLYNEQFF
.	TRBJ1-1	TRBV6-5	CASSYVGGTEAFF
.	TRBJ1-5	TRBV20-1	CSASAPNRGGNFDQPQHF
.	TRBJ2-7	TRBV3-1/TRBV3-2	CASGPKQLGLSYEQYF
.	TRBJ1-1	TRBV6-4	CASRGTGEAFF
.	TRBJ2-3	TRBV5-6	CASSLFEISTDTQYF
.	TRBJ1-1	TRBV7-8	CASSPTSGVTEAFF
.	TRBJ2-3	TRBV27	CASSQVGTSGGTDTQYF
few	TRBJ2-5	TRBV7-9	CGPGQETQYF
.	TRBJ1-6	TRBV9	CASSVAGHRGINSPLHF
.	TRBJ1-2	TRBV24-1	CATTLGLGYTF
.	TRBJ1-2	TRBV7-3	CASSFPQGDGYTF
.	TRBJ2-2	TRBV5-1	CASAPQWGGATGELFF
.	TRBJ2-1	TRBV3-1/TRBV3-2	CASRSGSRDNEQFF
.	TRBJ1-4	TRBV7-9	CASSRGQSNEKLFF
.	TRBJ2-1	TRBV12-5	CASGRTAYNEQFF
.	TRBJ1-1	TRBV18	CASSPSQNMNTEAFF
.	TRBJ2-1	TRBV10-3	CAISESYDRDYNEQFF
.	TRBJ2-7	TRBV5-1	CASSILSGTTGYEQYF
once	TRBJ1-2	TRBV5-1	CASSLVPGVFYGYTF
.	TRBJ1-2	TRBV18	CASSPGETLYGYTF
.	TRBJ1-1	TRBV28	CASSLRDTEAFF
.	TRBJ1-6	TRBV28	CASSLATGRLHF
.	TRBJ1-5	TRBV18	CASSPPSSGAQPQHF
.	TRBJ1-2	TRBV14	CASSLAGGLNYGYTF
.	TRBJ2-3	TRBV5-4	CASSYKLAGSTDTQYF
.	TRBJ1-2	TRBV7-9	CASSFEYPPDGYTF
.	TRBJ2-5	TRBV4-2	CASSQERMTGETQYF
.	TRBJ2-2	TRBV7-6	CASSSRGGGATGELFF
.	TRBJ2-2	TRBV9	CASSVATGNTGELFF
.	TRBJ1-2	TRBV28	CASSFVGNKNYGYTF
once	TRBJ2-3	TRBV6-5	CASKGQREADTQYF
.	TRBJ2-3	TRBV7-2	CASSSQFSETDTQYF
.	TRBJ2-5	TRBV7-3	CASSLGARETQYF
.	TRBJ1-3	TRBV6-5	CASGRSSSGNTIYF
.	TRBJ1-4	TRBV3-1/TRBV3-2	CASSQESFWDTGSEKLFF
.	TRBJ1-3	TRBV29-1	CSVVRGSGNTIYF
.	TRBJ2-2	TRBV12-3/TRBV12-4	CASRLVPGELFF
.	TRBJ1-5	TRBV5-5	CASSFGGLGHRNQPQHF
.	TRBJ2-7	TRBV14	CASSPRQGAYEQYF
.	TRBJ2-1	TRBV7-7	CASSLGQYNEQFF
.	TRBJ2-2	TRBV5-5	CASSLGEPSGELFF
.	TRBJ1-1	TRBV29-1	CSVAMNTEAFF
few	TRBJ2-4	TRBV15	CATSRDRGLSKNIQYF